This T cell receptor beta chain is from a study of blood T cell repertoires in COVID-19. Participant-reported clinical history was the basis for cohort assignment. The data were produced by immunoSEQ multiplex PCR, yet TCRdb's version contains in-frame clones alone and is incomplete. The data contain under 300,000 clones, roughly 86% of them singletons. Sequenced: PBMCs or T cells enriched from blood (not recorded which). The TCR originated in a woman aged 60-75 years who had recovered from COVID-19.

The CDR3 region has the DNA TGTGCCAGCGGAACGATGGGGGGAGGAGGGGCCTACGAGCAGTACTTC. Protein: CASGTMGGGGAYEQYF. V and J are TRBV11-3 and TRBJ2-7; D perhaps matches TRBD2 (6 bases). The germline CDR1 and CDR2 sequences are SGHNT and YENEEA. CDR3 length equals 16 residues. With 8 bases removed from V and 2 bases from J, the gap between germline ends came to 22 bases.